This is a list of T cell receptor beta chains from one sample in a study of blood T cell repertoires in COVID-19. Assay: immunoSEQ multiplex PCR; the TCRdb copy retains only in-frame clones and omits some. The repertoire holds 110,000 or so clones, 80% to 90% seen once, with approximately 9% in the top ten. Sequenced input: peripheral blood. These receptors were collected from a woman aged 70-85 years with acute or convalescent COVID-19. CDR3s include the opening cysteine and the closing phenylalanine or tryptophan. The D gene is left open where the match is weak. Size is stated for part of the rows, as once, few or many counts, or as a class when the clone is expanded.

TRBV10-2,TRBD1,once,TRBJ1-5,TGCGCCAGCAACGGACAGGGCCCCAATCAGCCCCAGCATTTT,CASNGQGPNQPQHF
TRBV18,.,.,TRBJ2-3,TGTGCCAGCTCACTTGGACGGGGAACAGATACGCAGTATTTT,CASSLGRGTDTQYF
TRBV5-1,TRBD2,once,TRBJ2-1,TGCGCCAGCGGGTCCCTAGCGGGGGGAAGCTTCAATGAGCAGTTCTTC,CASGSLAGGSFNEQFF
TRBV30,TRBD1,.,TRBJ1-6,TGTGCCTTCAAAGTGCGTCAGGGGGATTCACCCCTCCACTTT,CAFKVRQGDSPLHF
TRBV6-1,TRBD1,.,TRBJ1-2,TGTGCCAGCAGTGAACCTTCCCGGACAGGGATTGGGGGCTACACCTTC,CASSEPSRTGIGGYTF
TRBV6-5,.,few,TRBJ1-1,TGTGCCAGCAATCAGGGGCGCGGCACTGAAGCTTTCTTT,CASNQGRGTEAFF
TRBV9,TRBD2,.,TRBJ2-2,TGTGCCAGCAGCGTAACAGCGGGAGGGAGCACCACCGGGGAGCTGTTTTTT,CASSVTAGGSTTGELFF
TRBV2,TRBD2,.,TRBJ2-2,TGTGCCAGCTGGGGGGGAGCCGGGGAGCTGTTTTTT,CASWGGAGELFF
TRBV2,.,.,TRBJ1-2,TGTGCCAGCAGTGACAGAGGAGGGGACTATGGCTACACCTTC,CASSDRGGDYGYTF
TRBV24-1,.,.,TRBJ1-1,TGTGCCACCAGCCCTGGGGGGGGCAACACTGAAGCTTTCTTT,CATSPGGGNTEAFF
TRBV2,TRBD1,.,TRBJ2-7,TGTGCCAGCACAAGAGGACAGGGGAACCGCGAGCAGTACTTC,CASTRGQGNREQYF
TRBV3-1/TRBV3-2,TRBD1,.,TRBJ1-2,TGTGCCAGCAGCCCAGGGACAGGGATCTATGGCTACACCTTC,CASSPGTGIYGYTF
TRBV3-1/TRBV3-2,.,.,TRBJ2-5,TGTGCCAGCAGCCAAGTCGGCGGAGAGACGGAGACCCAGTACTTC,CASSQVGGETETQYF